This TCR beta chain was sequenced in a study of blood T cell repertoires in COVID-19. Background on the study: COVID-19 samples, acute and convalescent, were from the United States, Italy and Spain. T cells, B-cell-depleted T cells, or PBMCs provided the cDNA or gDNA that served as material.

In the original workflow: Scientists estimated how many nucleated cells there were by amplifying reference gene primers. Clones were read by immunoSEQ multiplex PCR, and TCRdb kept only the in-frame ones, dropping some. The V and J calls and clone size were taken over from that table, and D and trimming were inferred from the DNA. The sample consists of 130,000 to 150,000 clones, over 75% of them appearing once. V lost 3 bases, J lost 7 bases, and 19 bases lay in between. The CDR3 has 14 residues. Germline CDR1 reads DFQATT; CDR2 reads SNEGSKA (reference sequence). The chain carries TRBV20-1 and TRBJ2-7; possibly TRBD2 for D (5 bases). This receptor was identified in a woman aged 45-65 years with acute or convalescent COVID-19. The sequencing sample was made of peripheral blood. Written as DNA, the CDR3 is TGCAGTGCTAGTCCGACTACTCTTATCATGGAGCAGTACTTC. This gives the protein CSASPTTLIMEQYF.